This T cell receptor (beta chain) appears in the sequencing data of a study of blood T cell repertoires in COVID-19. The CDR3 is 16 amino acids. Germline CDR1 MDHEN, CDR2 SYDVKM. Trimming took 3 bases from V and 9 from J; bases not matched to a gene: 10. Produced via immunoSEQ multiplex PCR; TCRdb's table is partial and in-frame only. In the table there are 100,000 to 150,000 clones, 70% to 90% of which are singletons. Material: peripheral blood. The clonotype originates from a man between 60 and 70 years old with acute or convalescent COVID-19. The chain carries TRBV28 and TRBJ1-6; TRBD1 aligns across 8 bases. Here the CDR3 DNA reads TGTGCCAGCAGTTTCCTGAGATCAGGGGGCAGTTCACCCCTCCACTTT. Encoded protein: CASSFLRSGGSSPLHF.